This TCR beta chain was sequenced for a study of shared clonotypes between healthy human individuals. The donors were all Caucasian adults (living in Nashville, Tennessee). Germline V gives CDR1 LNHDA, CDR2 SQIVND (reference sequence). The CDR3 sequence is 14 residues long. This clone was found once. Sequenced by immunoSEQ multiplex PCR; TCRdb stores in-frame clones only, minus some. There are nearly 750,000 clones in the sample; 72% occur only once, and approximately 2% lies in the top ten. The sample consisted of memory CD4+ T cells sorted from blood. As to subset: CD45RA-negative fraction. The chain uses TRBV19 and TRBJ2-5; D is possibly TRBD1 (6 bases). The tail of the sequence fits TRBJ2-7 better, so the J call may be wrong. The receptor's source is a woman aged 25 to 39 in good health. Here the CDR3 reads CASSTQGSSYEQYF. In DNA form, the CDR3 reads TGTGCCAGTAGTACTCAGGGGAGCTCCTACGAGCAGTACTTC.